This TCR beta chain was sequenced for a study of T cells in localized non-small cell lung cancer. Study findings and constraints: Uninvolved adjacent lung had more T cell clonality than any other tissue, topping tumor. With higher T cell density in blood came longer overall survival. There were a median roughly 61 of the top 100 tumor clones appearing in adjacent lung.

Here immunoSEQ multiplex PCR was the method, and the copy in TCRdb shows in-frame clones only, minus some. The sample carries tens of thousands of clones, over 75% recorded once. The germline V gene encodes CDR1 MNHEY and CDR2 SVGAGI. This CDR3 comprises 15 residues. V trimming: 5 bases; J trimming: 6 bases; junction bases outside the gene matches: 7. Note on this clone: Its antigen is as yet unknown.

The chain carries TRBV6-5 and TRBJ2-1, with 10 bases aligning to TRBD2. The sequenced sample was peripheral blood, obtained before any cancer treatment. This TCR derives from a female donor over 55 with stage I lung adenocarcinoma. The CDR3 coding sequence is TGTGCCAGCAGTGGACTAGCGGTTGGCGTCAATGAGCAGTTCTTC. Amino acids: CASSGLAVGVNEQFF.